Sequencing of this T cell receptor (beta chain) was carried out in a study of glioma-infiltrating T cells. Study outcomes and limitations: Very few CDR3 sequences were shared between tissue and blood. Non-neoplastic patients had below-expected tissue-blood divergence, while all gliomas exceeded expectation.

Amplification of TCR alpha and beta CDR3 regions from RNA used iRepertoire nested multiplex PCR. For one-step reverse transcription and amplification, about 90-400 ng of tissue mRNA or PBMC total RNA was used. TCRdb re-derived calls from the multiplex PCR reads in MiXCR, one entry per CDR3 protein. The sample lists about 190,000 distinct CDR3 sequences, about 31% occurring once. CDR3 length equals 13 residues. Trimming took 3 bases from V and 4 from J; bases not matched to a gene: 5. Germline V CDR1 and CDR2: SQVTM, ANQGSEA. As for this clonotype: Antigen unknown.

This sequence joins TRBV29-1 and TRBJ2-5, with TRBD2 identical over 7 bases. The sequence came from a human donor with low-grade glioma or glioblastoma, undergoing nonglioma brain surgery, or in good health (not recorded which). Sequenced material: glioma tissue, nonneoplastic brain tissue, or PBMCs (not recorded which). CDR3 region: CSVDWGGVETQYF. CDR3 coding DNA: TGCAGCGTTGATTGGGGAGGGGTAGAGACCCAGTACTTC.